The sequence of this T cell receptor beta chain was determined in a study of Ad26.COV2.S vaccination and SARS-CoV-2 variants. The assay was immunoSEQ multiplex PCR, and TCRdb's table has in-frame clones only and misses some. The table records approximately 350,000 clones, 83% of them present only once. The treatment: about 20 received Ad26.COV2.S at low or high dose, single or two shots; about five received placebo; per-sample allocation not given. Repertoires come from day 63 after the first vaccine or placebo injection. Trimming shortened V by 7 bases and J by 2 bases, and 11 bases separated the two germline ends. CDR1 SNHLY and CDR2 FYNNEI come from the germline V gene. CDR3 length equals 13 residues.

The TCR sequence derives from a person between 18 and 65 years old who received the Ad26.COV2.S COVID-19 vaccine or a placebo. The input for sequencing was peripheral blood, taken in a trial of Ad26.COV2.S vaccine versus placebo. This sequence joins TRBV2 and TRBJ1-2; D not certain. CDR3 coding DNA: TGTGCCAGCACTTTTCAGAGGAACTATGGCTACACCTTC. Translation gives CASTFQRNYGYTF.